This T cell receptor (beta chain) was captured in a study of response to subunit inactivated influenza vaccine. This clonotype was detected a few times. TCRdb re-analysed the RT-PCR reads in MiXCR, keeping a single row per CDR3 protein. The table lists 490,000 or so distinct CDR3 sequences, around 8% of them singletons. V gave up 11 bases and J gave up 1 base; unmatched junction bases: 2. Germline values: CDR1 SEHNR, CDR2 FQNEAQ (reference sequence). The CDR3 loop spans 14 amino acids. Specimen: PBMCs from blood, collected around 25 months after vaccination. The receptor was isolated from a man aged 45 to 75 who received an inactivated influenza vaccine. The chain joins TRBV7-9 to TRBJ2-5, with 15 bases that match TRBD2. DNA of the CDR3: TGTGCCGCGGGACTAGCGGGGGGCCAAGAGACCCAGTACTTC. Amino acid sequence: CAAGLAGGQETQYF.